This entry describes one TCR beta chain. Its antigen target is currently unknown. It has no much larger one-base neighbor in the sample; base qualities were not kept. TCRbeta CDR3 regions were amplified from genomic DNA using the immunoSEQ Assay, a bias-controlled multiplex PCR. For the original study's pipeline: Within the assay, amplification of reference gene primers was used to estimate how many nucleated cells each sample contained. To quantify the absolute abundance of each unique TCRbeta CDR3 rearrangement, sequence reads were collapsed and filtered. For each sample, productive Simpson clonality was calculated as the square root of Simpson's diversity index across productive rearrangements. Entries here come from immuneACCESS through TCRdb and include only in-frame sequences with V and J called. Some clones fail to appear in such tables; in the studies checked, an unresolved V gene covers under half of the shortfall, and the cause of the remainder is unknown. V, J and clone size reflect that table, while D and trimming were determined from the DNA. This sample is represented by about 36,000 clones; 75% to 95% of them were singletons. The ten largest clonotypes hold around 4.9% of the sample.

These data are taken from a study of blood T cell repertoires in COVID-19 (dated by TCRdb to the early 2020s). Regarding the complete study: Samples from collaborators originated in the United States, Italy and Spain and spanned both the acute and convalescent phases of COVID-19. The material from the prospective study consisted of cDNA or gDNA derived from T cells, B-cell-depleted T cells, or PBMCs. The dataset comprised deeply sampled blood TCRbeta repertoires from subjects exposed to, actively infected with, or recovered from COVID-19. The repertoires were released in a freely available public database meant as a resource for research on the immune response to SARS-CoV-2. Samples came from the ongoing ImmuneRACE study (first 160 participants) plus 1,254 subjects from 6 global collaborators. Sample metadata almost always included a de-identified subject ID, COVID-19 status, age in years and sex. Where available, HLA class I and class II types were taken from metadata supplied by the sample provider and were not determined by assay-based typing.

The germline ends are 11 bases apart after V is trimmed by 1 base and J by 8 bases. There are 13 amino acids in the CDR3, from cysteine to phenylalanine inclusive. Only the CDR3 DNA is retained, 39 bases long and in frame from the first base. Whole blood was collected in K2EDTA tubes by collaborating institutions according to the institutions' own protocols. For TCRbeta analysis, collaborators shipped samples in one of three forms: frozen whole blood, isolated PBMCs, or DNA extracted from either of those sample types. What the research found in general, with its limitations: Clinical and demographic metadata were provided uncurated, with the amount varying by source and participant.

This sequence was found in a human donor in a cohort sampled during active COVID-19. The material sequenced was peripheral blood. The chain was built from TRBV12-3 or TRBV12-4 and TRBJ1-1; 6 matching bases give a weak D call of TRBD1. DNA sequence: TGTGCCAGCAGTTTAGGGGGGCCTAAGGAAGCTTTCTTT. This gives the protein CASSLGGPKEAFF.